The 17 T cell receptor beta chains below all came from one sample that was sequenced in a study of identical twins. TCRdb called the 5' RACE reads again in MiXCR, with one record for every CDR3 protein. The sample includes about 530,000 distinct CDR3 sequences, around 24% of them seen just once. In addition, the sample was reused for a study of yellow fever vaccine responses in identical twins.

The specimen sequenced was CD4+ T cells sorted from blood. The receptors here all came from a woman in her late teens or twenties in good health.

The CDR3 bases are TGTGCCACCAGCAGAGATATGGTCCTCAACGACAGGCGCTACTCCTACGAGCAGTACTTC. Its protein product is CATSRDMVLNDRRYSYEQYF. The V call is TRBV15, the J call TRBJ2-7; D is possibly TRBD1 (6 bases). Trimming stripped 0 bases from V and 0 bases from J, with 24 bases between. CDR1 and CDR2 from the germline V gene are LNHNV and YYDKDF (reference sequence). The CDR3 contains 20 residues.

This chain links TRBV7-8 with TRBJ2-1; 10 bases match TRBD2. Trimming cost V 7 bases and J 8 bases; bases outside gene matches: 11. The CDR3 contains 15 residues. Looked up from germline, CDR1 is SGHVS and CDR2 is FQNEAQ. The CDR3 DNA reads TGTGCCAGCAACAAAGCCGGGACTAGCGACTATGAGCAGTTCTTC. Its translation: CASNKAGTSDYEQFF.

The rearrangement links TRBV12-3 or TRBV12-4 to TRBJ2-1; D is uncertain. This CDR3 is built from 13 residues. Trimming shortened V by 3 bases and J by 1 base, and 4 bases separated the two germline ends. The CDR3, as DNA: TGTGCCAGCAGTTTCGCATCCTACAATGAGCAGTTCTTC. This translates into CASSFASYNEQFF.

The chain is built from TRBV6-5 and TRBJ2-3, with 8 positions matching TRBD2. CDR3 length: 15 amino acids. In germline, CDR1 is MNHEY, CDR2 SVGAGI. Trimming at V came to 1 base and at J to 1 base, leaving 1 base not matched to a gene. The CDR3 nucleotides are TGTGCCAGCAGTTACTTGCGGGGGGGCACAGATACGCAGTATTTT. Its protein is CASSYLRGGTDTQYF.

This clonotype was counted only a few times. The CDR3 spells CASSLAFGQGFPYEQYF. The CDR3 DNA reads as TGCGCCAGCAGCTTGGCCTTCGGACAGGGTTTCCCCTACGAGCAGTACTTC. The chain links TRBV5-1 to TRBJ2-7; TRBD1 matches 8 bases. Per the germline V gene, CDR1 is SGHRS and CDR2 is YFSETQ. The CDR3 covers 17 residues. V lost 0 bases to trimming and J lost 2 bases; unmatched junction nucleotides: 10.

The gene calls are TRBV20-1 and TRBJ1-1; D unresolved. V lost 4 bases and J lost 7, with 19 bases in between. CDR1 and CDR2 (germline): DFQATT, SNEGSKA (reference sequence). The CDR3 length is 14 residues. Here the CDR3 DNA reads TGCAGTGCTACCCGGTCGGGCAGCTGGAGTGAAGCTTTCTTT. This translates into CSATRSGSWSEAFF.

The gene calls are TRBV12-3 or TRBV12-4 and TRBJ2-7; 9 bases map to TRBD1. CDR3 length equals 15 residues. J lost 7 bases, V lost 0 bases, and 7 bases had no gene match. The CDR3 bases are TGTGCCAGCAGTTTAGCCTCCGGGACAGGGTTGGAGCAGTACTTC. It yields the protein CASSLASGTGLEQYF.

The J gene is TRBJ1-2, the V gene TRBV29-1; D is undetermined. The germline V and J ends were trimmed by 7 bases and 4 bases, with 13 bases remaining between them. Germline-derived CDR1 and CDR2 are SQVTM and ANQGSEA. CDR3 size: 12 residues. Here the CDR3 reads CSALDLFYGYTF. The CDR3 region has the DNA TGCAGCGCCCTGGACTTATTCTATGGCTACACCTTC.

The genes are TRBV29-1 and TRBJ2-7, with 12 bases lining up with TRBD2. CDR1 and CDR2 (germline): SQVTM, ANQGSEA. The junction had 7 bases not matched to a gene; V was cut back by 4 bases and J by 3 bases. The CDR3 covers 15 residues. In nucleotides, the CDR3 is TGCAGCGTTGTTGGTCTAGCGGGAGGGATCTACGAGCAGTACTTC. This encodes CSVVGLAGGIYEQYF.

This clonotype turned up a few times. V gene TRBV4-2 combines with J gene TRBJ2-2; 9 bases align to TRBD1. From germline, CDR1 is LGHNA and CDR2 YNFKEQ. J was trimmed by 8 bases and V by 0 bases; bases with no gene match: 19. The CDR3 contains 20 residues. For the CDR3, the DNA is TGTGCCAGCAGCCAAGATATCCGGGACAGGGCACTCTGGAGGATTGGGGAGCTGTTTTTT. Residues: CASSQDIRDRALWRIGELFF.

The J gene is TRBJ2-7, the V gene TRBV5-1; D is perhaps TRBD1 (6 bases). Germline-derived CDR1 and CDR2 are SGHRS and YFSETQ. Trimming took off 4 bases at V and 7 bases at J, with 18 bases between the two ends. CDR3 length: 14 amino acids. Here the CDR3 DNA reads TGCGCCAGCAGCCTGATCCGGGACATCGGGGAGCAGTACTTC. Amino acid sequence: CASSLIRDIGEQYF.

This clonotype was seen more than once but under ten times. The rearrangement links TRBV21-1 to TRBJ2-3; the table calls TRBD2, which could not be checked here. TRBV21-1 is a pseudogene. CDR3 length: 13 residues. DNA for the CDR3: TGTGCCAGCGGAAGCGGTAGCACAGATACGCAGTATTTT. It encodes CASGSGSTDTQYF.

The V gene is TRBV12-3 or TRBV12-4, the J gene TRBJ2-7; no clear D. CDR3 length: 14 amino acids. V dropped 4 bases and J dropped 6 bases, with 16 bases sitting between them. The CDR3 DNA reads TGTGCCAGCAGTTCCGGGCCCCAACGCGGCGAGCAGTACTTC. Translating it yields CASSSGPQRGEQYF.

The CDR3 protein is CASTKAGVLKETQYF. The CDR3 coding sequence is TGTGCCAGCACCAAAGCGGGGGTGCTAAAAGAGACCCAGTACTTC. V is TRBV7-2 and J is TRBJ2-5, with 8 nucleotides matching TRBD2. V lost 7 bases and J lost 3; bases outside the gene matches: 10. Germline CDR1 SGHTA, CDR2 FQGNSA. This CDR3 comprises 15 residues. Combining the CDR3 with reference TRBV7-2 and TRBJ2-5 gives the whole variable domain GAGVSQSPSNKVTEKGKDVELRCDPISGHTALYWYRQSLGQGLEFLIYFQGNSAPDKSGLPSDRFSAERTGGSVSTLTIQRTQQEDSAVYLCASTKAGVLKETQYFGPGTRLLVL.

The chain couples TRBV5-1 to TRBJ1-1, with TRBD1 matching over 7 bases. The V gene's germline CDR1 is SGHRS and CDR2 YFSETQ. J gave up 2 bases and V 0 bases, and 1 base lay outside the gene matches. This CDR3 comprises 14 residues. CDR3 sequence: CASSLGDSNTEAFF. As DNA, the CDR3 is TGCGCCAGCAGCTTGGGGGACAGCAACACTGAAGCTTTCTTT. Full variable domain (rest looked up from reference TRBV5-1 and TRBJ1-1): KAGVTQTPRYLIKTRGQQVTLSCSPISGHRSVSWYQQTPGQGLQFLFEYFSETQRNKGNFPGRFSGRQFSNSRSEMNVSTLELGDSALYLCASSLGDSNTEAFFGQGTRLTVV.

This chain links TRBV12-3 or TRBV12-4 with TRBJ2-1, with D hard to call. This CDR3 spans 11 amino acids. Trimming cost V 6 bases and J 10 bases, with 10 bases left between them. CDR3: CASRITREQFF. CDR3 DNA sequence: TGTGCCAGCAGGATCACACGGGAGCAGTTCTTC.

The genes are TRBV6-1 and TRBJ2-7; 7 bases map to TRBD2. CDR3 size: 14 residues. Germline CDR1 and CDR2: MNHNS and SASEGT. The V segment lost 8 bases and the J segment 1 base; nucleotides outside the gene matches: 8. CDR3 region: CASPPASGSYEQYF. Written as DNA, the CDR3 is TGTGCCAGCCCCCCCGCTAGCGGATCCTACGAGCAGTACTTC.